Detailed here is one T cell receptor (beta chain). Its specificity is not known. Treatment of the sample: oral pan-JAK inhibitor, 5-10 mg twice daily. This entry belongs to a study of CD8+ T cells in alopecia areata. Findings and caveats of the study: On tofacitinib, scalp clonality and expanded CD8+ clones among top 100 fell significantly.

Sequencing relied on a cDNA template that was reverse transcribed from extracted RNA. Assay: immunoSEQ multiplex PCR; the TCRdb copy retains only in-frame clones and omits some. The table lists over 150,000 clones, 55% to 75% of them singletons. The junction had 7 bases not matched to a gene; V was cut back by 4 bases and J by 5 bases. This CDR3 is built from 15 residues. Per the germline V gene, CDR1 is SGHDT and CDR2 is YYEEEE. This sample comprised CD4+ T cells sorted from blood, obtained at week 24, from a patient treated with tofacitinib. The clonotype originates from a human donor with alopecia areata. V is TRBV5-6 and J is TRBJ2-5; 11 bases are a match to TRBD1. The CDR3 coding sequence is TGTGCCAGCAGCAAACCCGGGACAGGGGGGGAGACCCAGTACTTC. Translation: CASSKPGTGGETQYF.